Listed below are T cell receptor beta chains from one sample, sequenced in a study of blood T cell repertoires in COVID-19. Here immunoSEQ multiplex PCR was the method, and the copy in TCRdb shows in-frame clones only, minus some. The sample lists approximately 220,000 clones, 65% to 85% seen once, with approximately 6.6% in the top ten. The specimen was PBMCs or T cells enriched from blood (not recorded which). The receptors shown here come from a woman between 35 and 50 years old who had recovered from COVID-19. Both conserved end residues are part of each CDR3. A D gene is named only where the DNA matches it firmly. Expanded clones are given a class, and other clones once, few, many or no size at all.

v_call	clone_size	j_call	d_call	cdr3_nt	cdr3_aa
TRBV27	.	TRBJ1-1	.	TGTGCCAGCAGCCTTATGGGTATACAGGGTCTATACACTGAAGCTTTCTTT	CASSLMGIQGLYTEAFF
TRBV11-3	.	TRBJ2-1	TRBD2	TGTGCCAGCAGCAAGGGCGGACTAGGTCCCTACAATGAGCAGTTCTTC	CASSKGGLGPYNEQFF
TRBV4-1	.	TRBJ2-1	TRBD2	TGCGCCAGCAGCAGACTAGCACCGGGAGTCAGCTATGAGCAGTTCTTC	CASSRLAPGVSYEQFF
TRBV29-1	.	TRBJ2-4	.	TGCAGCGTTGCTGGGGGGGCTGGGGGTTGGACTTTTACCAAAAACATTCAGTACTTC	CSVAGGAGGWTFTKNIQYF
TRBV29-1	once	TRBJ1-2	.	TGCAGCGTTGAAAGTCGCGCGGGAGGCTACACCTTC	CSVESRAGGYTF
TRBV14	.	TRBJ2-5	TRBD2	TGTGCCAGCAGCCAAGGTCGCAGGGAGGGTGAGACCCAGTACTTC	CASSQGRREGETQYF
TRBV21-1	.	TRBJ2-5	.	TGTGCCAGCAGCAAACGGGACAGCGGAGAGACCCAGTACTTC	CASSKRDSGETQYF
TRBV9	.	TRBJ2-7	TRBD1	TGTGCCACCCCCCGGGGACAGGATCCCTCCTACGAGCAGTACTTC	CATPRGQDPSYEQYF
TRBV7-9	.	TRBJ2-3	.	TGTGCCAGCAGACCTAACGCGGATACGCAGTATTTT	CASRPNADTQYF
TRBV10-3	once	TRBJ2-3	TRBD1	TGTGCCATCAGCTTACAGGGGACAGATACGCAGTATTTT	CAISLQGTDTQYF
TRBV7-2	.	TRBJ1-5	.	TGTGCCAGCAGCCCGCAGATTAGCAATCAGCCCCAGCATTTT	CASSPQISNQPQHF
TRBV4-1	.	TRBJ2-5	TRBD2	TGCGCCAGCAGCCAAGAGTCCTTGGCGGGAGGGCTATTAATCACCACGGAGACCCAGTACTTC	CASSQESLAGGLLITTETQYF
TRBV5-1	.	TRBJ2-1	.	TGCGCCAGCAGCTTGGTCAGGAATTCCTACAATGAGCAGTTCTTC	CASSLVRNSYNEQFF
TRBV15	.	TRBJ1-1	.	TGTGCCACCAGCAGAGATCGGGGGGCGAACACTGAAGCTTTCTTT	CATSRDRGANTEAFF
TRBV7-9	.	TRBJ2-3	TRBD2	TGTGCCAGCAGCTTAGCCTTTCGACTAGCCTGGAGCACAGATACGCAGTATTTT	CASSLAFRLAWSTDTQYF
TRBV10-3	.	TRBJ2-3	.	TGTGCCATCAGTGAGGCCGGGATGGATACGCAGTATTTT	CAISEAGMDTQYF
TRBV10-3	.	TRBJ1-2	TRBD1	TGTGCCATCAGTGAAATTAAGCAAGGACAGGGAAGGGTAGACTATGGCTACACCTTC	CAISEIKQGQGRVDYGYTF
TRBV7-9	.	TRBJ1-4	.	TGTGCCAGCAGCTTAGTTGGGGCCCGAGGAAAACTGTTTTTT	CASSLVGARGKLFF
TRBV28	.	TRBJ1-5	.	TGTGCCAGCAGTTTGGCGGATGGGTATCAGCCCCAGCATTTT	CASSLADGYQPQHF
TRBV27	once	TRBJ1-2	.	TGTGCCAGCAGGACTCAGGGATACCCTTTCTATGGCTACACCTTC	CASRTQGYPFYGYTF
TRBV11-2	.	TRBJ2-3	.	TGTGCCAGCAGCCCCGAGGGCTTGACAGATACGCAGTATTTT	CASSPEGLTDTQYF
TRBV19	.	TRBJ1-5	.	TGTGCCAGTAGTATAGATCCTCTCGGGGGCAATCAGCCCCAGCATTTT	CASSIDPLGGNQPQHF
TRBV6-6	.	TRBJ2-3	TRBD1	TGTGCCAGCAGTCCTCGACAGGGGGCCCTTTCCTCCACAGATACGCAGTATTTT	CASSPRQGALSSTDTQYF
TRBV7-2	.	TRBJ2-3	.	TGTGCCAGCAGCTTAGCGCGACTGCTTGATACGCAGTATTTT	CASSLARLLDTQYF
TRBV9	.	TRBJ1-3	TRBD1	TGTGCCAGCAGCGAGAGCGGGGACAGGAGAACTGGAAACACCATATATTTT	CASSESGDRRTGNTIYF
TRBV11-1	once	TRBJ2-1	.	TGTGCCAGCAGCGCCTACAGGGCCAATGAGCAGTTCTTC	CASSAYRANEQFF
TRBV7-8	.	TRBJ2-6	TRBD1	TGTGCCAGCAGGTCAGGACAGGGGACGTCTGGGGCCAACGTCCTGACTTTC	CASRSGQGTSGANVLTF
TRBV10-2	.	TRBJ2-1	.	TGCGCCAGCAGTGAGTCGATATGGTCAGGGAATGGGGATGAGCAGTTCTTC	CASSESIWSGNGDEQFF
TRBV30	.	TRBJ1-3	.	TGTGCCTGGAGTGTCAAGGCAGGAGGAAACACCATATATTTT	CAWSVKAGGNTIYF
TRBV6-4	.	TRBJ1-1	.	TGTGCCAGCAGTAGCGGTCCGGGCACTGAAGCTTTCTTT	CASSSGPGTEAFF
TRBV19	.	TRBJ2-3	TRBD2	TGTGCCAGTAGTGAACTAGCGGGAGCGTCAGATACGCAGTATTTT	CASSELAGASDTQYF
TRBV6-5	.	TRBJ2-2	.	TGTGCCAGCAGTAGAGCGGAAACCGGGGAGCTGTTTTTT	CASSRAETGELFF
TRBV12-3/TRBV12-4	.	TRBJ2-5	.	TGTGCCAGCAGCCCTTCGGAGACCCAGTACTTC	CASSPSETQYF
TRBV5-4	.	TRBJ1-2	.	TGTGCCAGCAGGAGAACTAGTGGCTACACCTTC	CASRRTSGYTF